A selection of T cell receptor beta chains follows, all from one sample in a study of shared clonotypes between healthy human individuals. TCRdb's copy holds only in-frame clones and misses some; the assay was immunoSEQ multiplex PCR. Among about 1.5 million clones listed, 95% to 99% were seen once. Input material: naive CD4+ T cells sorted from blood. The source of these receptors is a man aged 25 to 40 in good health. Each CDR3 is given with its conserved first and last residue. A D gene is named only where the DNA matches it firmly. Expanded clones are given a class, and other clones once, few, many or no size at all.

abundance,d_gene,j_gene,v_gene,CDR3aa,CDR3nt
.,.,TRBJ2-5,TRBV7-2,CASSARRSQETQYF,TGTGCCAGCAGCGCCAGACGGTCCCAAGAGACCCAGTACTTC
.,.,TRBJ2-7,TRBV14,CASSQASGLSYEQYF,TGTGCCAGCAGCCAAGCCAGCGGGCTGTCCTACGAGCAGTACTTC
.,.,TRBJ2-3,TRBV6-1,CASSPPGASTDTQYF,TGTGCCAGCAGTCCACCCGGAGCTAGCACAGATACGCAGTATTTT
.,.,TRBJ2-7,TRBV29-1,CSATVAERGYEQYF,TGCAGCGCTACAGTAGCGGAACGGGGCTACGAGCAGTACTTC
.,.,TRBJ2-7,TRBV7-6,CASSPTLGRDSYEQYF,TGTGCCAGCAGCCCCACATTAGGCAGGGACTCATACGAGCAGTACTTC
.,TRBD2,TRBJ2-3,TRBV29-1,CSVAGLAGRTSTDTQYF,TGCAGCGTTGCAGGGCTAGCGGGACGTACGAGCACAGATACGCAGTATTTT
.,.,TRBJ2-7,TRBV11-2,CASRTMRGHPYEQYF,TGTGCCAGCAGGACCATGAGGGGACACCCCTACGAGCAGTACTTC
.,TRBD1,TRBJ2-2,TRBV7-3,CASSLIQGVTGELFF,TGTGCCAGCAGCTTAATCCAGGGGGTCACCGGGGAGCTGTTTTTT
.,TRBD2,TRBJ2-3,TRBV10-3,CAITGTSGSPTDTQYF,TGTGCCATCACGGGGACTAGCGGGAGCCCCACAGATACGCAGTATTTT
.,TRBD1,TRBJ1-1,TRBV2,CASSPYRARQGAEWTEAFF,TGTGCCAGCAGTCCTTACCGCGCCAGACAGGGCGCGGAATGGACTGAAGCTTTCTTT
.,TRBD2,TRBJ2-1,TRBV9,CASSVVGLSNNEQFF,TGTGCCAGCAGCGTAGTGGGACTATCCAATAATGAGCAGTTCTTC
.,.,TRBJ2-7,TRBV6-1,CASMRDAYEQYF,TGTGCCAGCATGAGGGACGCCTACGAGCAGTACTTC
.,.,TRBJ2-1,TRBV4-3,CASSLSRFNEQFF,TGCGCCAGCAGCCTCTCGAGATTCAATGAGCAGTTCTTC
.,.,TRBJ1-1,TRBV2,CASSQLPEDITEAFF,TGTGCCAGCAGCCAACTACCCGAAGATATAACTGAAGCTTTCTTT
once,.,TRBJ2-5,TRBV7-2,CASSNRASWGQETQYF,TGTGCCAGCAGCAACCGGGCTAGCTGGGGGCAAGAGACCCAGTACTTC
.,.,TRBJ2-2,TRBV9,CASSVAPSSGELFF,TGTGCCAGCAGCGTAGCTCCCAGTAGCGGGGAGCTGTTTTTT
.,.,TRBJ2-5,TRBV5-1,CASSLLGRLQETQYF,TGCGCCAGCAGCCTTTTGGGGAGGCTCCAAGAGACCCAGTACTTC
.,TRBD1,TRBJ2-7,TRBV9,CASSALGDRVPYEQYF,TGTGCCAGCAGCGCCCTCGGCGACAGGGTTCCCTACGAGCAGTACTTC
.,TRBD2,TRBJ2-3,TRBV5-1,CATGRGEGLAGGDTQYF,TGCGCCACTGGCAGGGGAGAAGGACTAGCGGGAGGAGATACGCAGTATTTT
few,.,TRBJ2-7,TRBV1,CTSSQSQYF,TGCACCAGCAGCCAGTCACAGTACTTC
.,.,TRBJ1-5,TRBV2,CASDYSNQPQHF,TGTGCCAGCGACTATAGCAATCAGCCCCAGCATTTT
.,TRBD2,TRBJ2-1,TRBV5-1,CASSQGLAGGGYNEQFF,TGCGCCAGCAGCCAGGGACTAGCGGGAGGAGGGTACAATGAGCAGTTCTTC
.,TRBD1,TRBJ2-7,TRBV9,CASSQTGRNYEQYF,TGTGCCAGCAGCCAGACAGGGAGAAACTACGAGCAGTACTTC
.,.,TRBJ2-5,TRBV2,CASSEQVQETQYF,TGTGCCAGCAGTGAACAGGTCCAAGAGACCCAGTACTTC
.,.,TRBJ2-4,TRBV27,CASSLLGFGVAKNIQYF,TGTGCCAGCAGTTTATTAGGGTTCGGGGTAGCCAAAAACATTCAGTACTTC
once,.,TRBJ2-1,TRBV9,CASSVEVKYKNEQFF,TGTGCCAGCAGCGTAGAGGTCAAGTACAAGAATGAGCAGTTCTTC
.,.,TRBJ2-7,TRBV14,CASRTTGRSYEQYF,TGTGCCAGCAGAACCACAGGGAGGTCCTACGAGCAGTACTTC
once,.,TRBJ2-7,TRBV18,CASSPRDTKALKQYF,TGTGCCAGCTCACCCCGGGACACAAAGGCACTAAAGCAGTACTTC
.,TRBD2,TRBJ2-3,TRBV11-3,CASSLGREGRTDTQYF,TGTGCCAGCAGCTTAGGGCGGGAGGGCCGTACAGATACGCAGTATTTT
.,TRBD1,TRBJ2-1,TRBV7-2,CASSFHIGTGANEQFF,TGTGCCAGCAGCTTTCACATCGGGACAGGGGCCAATGAGCAGTTCTTC
.,TRBD2,TRBJ2-2,TRBV7-2,CASSLYGTAGSTGELFF,TGTGCCAGCAGCTTATATGGCACAGCGGGAAGCACCGGGGAGCTGTTTTTT
.,.,TRBJ1-5,TRBV6-1,CASTGIRGSNQPQHF,TGTGCCAGCACCGGGATCAGGGGCAGCAATCAGCCCCAGCATTTT
.,.,TRBJ2-4,TRBV27,CAISDRTLLAKNIQYF,TGTGCCATTTCAGACCGAACGTTACTAGCCAAAAACATTCAGTACTTC
.,.,TRBJ1-1,TRBV5-4,CASSLERNTEAFF,TGTGCCAGCAGCTTGGAACGTAACACTGAAGCTTTCTTT
.,.,TRBJ1-5,TRBV7-2,CASSLDGAVNQPQHF,TGTGCCAGCAGCTTAGATGGGGCAGTCAATCAGCCCCAGCATTTT
.,.,TRBJ2-2,TRBV5-1,CASSLVTAGGTGELFF,TGCGCCAGCAGCTTGGTTACGGCGGGCGGCACCGGGGAGCTGTTTTTT
.,.,TRBJ2-1,TRBV11-2,CASSFFLNPNSGAEQFF,TGTGCCAGCAGCTTCTTCCTCAACCCCAACAGCGGTGCTGAGCAGTTCTTC
.,.,TRBJ2-5,TRBV5-1,CASSLAWQQETQYF,TGCGCCAGCAGCTTGGCTTGGCAGCAAGAGACCCAGTACTTC
once,.,TRBJ2-2,TRBV15,CATRTGGELFF,TGTGCCACCCGGACCGGTGGGGAGCTGTTTTTT
.,TRBD1,TRBJ2-7,TRBV18,CASSVTGDNEQYF,TGTGCCAGCTCCGTGACAGGGGACAACGAGCAGTACTTC
.,TRBD1,TRBJ2-7,TRBV5-1,CASGAGTGIHEQYF,TGCGCCAGCGGGGCGGGGACAGGGATCCACGAGCAGTACTTC
once,.,TRBJ1-5,TRBV6-1,CASSDFVVGQPQHF,TGTGCCAGCAGTGATTTCGTGGTAGGTCAGCCCCAGCATTTT
once,.,TRBJ2-7,TRBV18,CASSPVLQSSYEQYF,TGTGCCAGCTCACCAGTGTTACAGAGCTCCTACGAGCAGTACTTC
.,TRBD1,TRBJ1-5,TRBV19,CASSLQGGGLNQPQHF,TGTGCCAGTAGTTTACAGGGGGGGGGTCTCAATCAGCCCCAGCATTTT
.,TRBD1,TRBJ2-7,TRBV11-2,CASRKPGTGRYEQYF,TGTGCCAGCAGGAAGCCCGGGACAGGGCGCTACGAGCAGTACTTC